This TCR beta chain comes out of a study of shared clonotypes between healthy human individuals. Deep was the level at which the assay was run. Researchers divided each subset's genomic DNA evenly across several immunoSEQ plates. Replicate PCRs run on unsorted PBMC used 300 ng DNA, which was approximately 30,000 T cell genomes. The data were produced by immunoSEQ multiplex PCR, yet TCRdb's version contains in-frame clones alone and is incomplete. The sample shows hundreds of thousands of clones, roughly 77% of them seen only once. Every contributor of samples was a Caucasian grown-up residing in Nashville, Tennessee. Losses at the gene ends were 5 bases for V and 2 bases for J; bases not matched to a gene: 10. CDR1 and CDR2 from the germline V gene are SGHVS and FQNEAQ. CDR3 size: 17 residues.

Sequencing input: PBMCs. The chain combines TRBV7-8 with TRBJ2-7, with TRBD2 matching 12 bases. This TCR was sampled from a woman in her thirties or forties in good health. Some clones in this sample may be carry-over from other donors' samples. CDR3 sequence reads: CASSMTSGSQNAYEQYF. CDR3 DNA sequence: TGTGCCAGCAGCATGACTAGCGGGAGTCAAAACGCCTACGAGCAGTACTTC.